The rows below give T cell receptor beta chains drawn from one sample of a study of identifying expanded T cells in peripheral blood. Sequencing used immunoSEQ multiplex PCR; TCRdb keeps in-frame clones, though not all of them. The data contain about 80,000 clones, roughly 89% of them singletons. The sample comprised blood. These TCRs come from a person aged 18 to 75 in good health. Each CDR3 is given with its conserved first and last residue. The D gene is left open where the match is weak. Not every row has a clone size; where given, it reads once, few, many or a size class.

cdr3_length,j_call,v_call,d_call,clone_size,cdr3_nt,cdr3_aa
18,TRBJ2-1,TRBV2,.,few,TGTGCCAGCAGTGAAGCGACGCGCTCCCTTATGTCCTACAATGAGCAGTTCTTC,CASSEATRSLMSYNEQFF
15,TRBJ1-3,TRBV9,.,.,TGTGCCAGCAGAAAACAGGAAGGTACTGGAAACACCATATATTTT,CASRKQEGTGNTIYF
16,TRBJ2-4,TRBV7-2,TRBD2,.,TGTGCCAGCAGCTCGGGACTAGCGGGCTACAAAAACATTCAGTACTTC,CASSSGLAGYKNIQYF
17,TRBJ1-5,TRBV4-2,.,.,TGTGCCAGCAGCCAAGAGGGGTCCAGTAGTAGCAATCAGCCCCAGCATTTT,CASSQEGSSSSNQPQHF
14,TRBJ2-7,TRBV9,.,.,TGTGCCAGCAGCGTAGGGGGTAGCGGATACGAGCAGTACTTC,CASSVGGSGYEQYF
14,TRBJ2-5,TRBV6-6,.,few,TGTGCCAGCAGTTGGACGGGGGCGGGAAAGACCCAGTACTTC,CASSWTGAGKTQYF
15,TRBJ1-2,TRBV7-9,.,.,TGTGCCAGCAGCCCTCCGGGTAGCATATACTATGGCTACACCTTC,CASSPPGSIYYGYTF
15,TRBJ2-7,TRBV6-6,TRBD2,.,TGTGCCAGCAGTTCCCAGACTAGCGGGAAATACGAGCAGTACTTC,CASSSQTSGKYEQYF
14,TRBJ2-3,TRBV11-3,.,.,TGTGCCAGCAGCTTAGGAAGGGGCGCAGATACGCAGTATTTT,CASSLGRGADTQYF
14,TRBJ2-7,TRBV25-1,TRBD1,.,TGTGCCAGCAGCCGGACAGGCATATCCTACGAGCAGTACTTC,CASSRTGISYEQYF
15,TRBJ2-3,TRBV2,.,once,TGTGCCAGCAGTGAAATGGGGCAGGGCACAGATACGCAGTATTTT,CASSEMGQGTDTQYF